The clone carrying this TCR beta chain was counted at least ten times. The antigen is undetermined. The CDR3 totals 12 residues. Germline CDR1 reads SQVTM; CDR2 reads ANQGSEA. With 4 bases removed from V and 2 bases from J, the gap between germline ends came to 8 bases. The sample originates from a study of CD8 T cells in ankylosing spondylitis. Regarding the study as a whole: Disease-associated clonotypes exhibited CD8+ identity and were relatively infrequent in peripheral blood. Matched ankylosing spondylitis synovial fluid reportedly contained a significantly enriched population of disease-linked clones.

Quantitative 5'-RACE with molecular barcodes produced the TCR beta libraries. TCRdb passed the 5' RACE reads through MiXCR, listing each CDR3 protein once. The top ten hold about 5% of the sample, which has under 250,000 distinct CDR3 sequences, 8% to 10% seen once. The sequenced material came from blood, either unsorted or a sorted T cell fraction (not recorded which). This chain connects TRBV29-1 to TRBJ2-5; D gene unclear. The receptor's source is a female donor with ankylosing spondylitis or in good health (not recorded which). CDR3 nucleotides: TGCAGCGTTGTAGGGCTACAAGAGACCCAGTACTTC. Amino acid sequence: CSVVGLQETQYF.